Listed here are 29 T cell receptor beta chains from one sample, sequenced in a study of response to subunit inactivated influenza vaccine. Via MiXCR, TCRdb re-called the RT-PCR reads, giving one row per CDR3 protein. The sample contains approximately 520,000 distinct CDR3 sequences, approximately 15% of which appear only once. The sample here was CD4+ T cells sorted from PBMCs, taken about 23 months after vaccination. These receptors were taken from a man aged 50 to 69 who received an inactivated influenza vaccine.

The J gene is TRBJ2-2, the V gene TRBV4-1; weak D call: TRBD2 (7 bases). The V gene's germline CDR1 is MGHRA and CDR2 YSYEKL. The CDR3 covers 16 residues. Trimming stripped 4 bases from V and 4 bases from J, with 16 bases between. Here the CDR3 reads CASSLGAGAGTGELFF. CDR3 coding DNA: TGCGCCAGCAGCCTAGGGGCGGGGGCCGGCACCGGGGAGCTGTTTTTT.

Only a few counts were recorded for this clonotype. The chain combines TRBV6-2 or TRBV6-3 with TRBJ2-1, with 8 bases matching TRBD2. The germline V gene encodes CDR1 MNHEY and CDR2 SVGEGT. The CDR3 totals 16 residues. The V gene end was trimmed by 2 bases and the J gene end by 3 bases; junction bases not matched to a gene: 6. CDR3 residues: CASSYPREAFYNEQFF. CDR3 DNA: TGTGCCAGCAGTTACCCGCGGGAGGCTTTCTACAATGAGCAGTTCTTC.

The rearrangement links TRBV7-9 to TRBJ1-2; D is ambiguous. Trimming stripped 1 base from V and 5 bases from J, with 17 bases between. CDR3 size: 16 residues. In germline, CDR1 is SEHNR, CDR2 FQNEAQ (reference sequence). CDR3: CASSLVRPSQYYGYTF. The CDR3 bases are TGTGCCAGCAGCTTAGTCCGCCCGAGTCAGTATTATGGCTACACCTTC.

This clonotype was found a few times. The chain joins TRBV6-2 or TRBV6-3 to TRBJ2-7; D perhaps matches TRBD1 (6 bases). The CDR3 extends over 14 amino acids. Per germline, CDR1 MNHEY and CDR2 SVGEGT. Trimming took 8 bases from V and 0 from J, leaving 14 bases between them. The CDR3 sequence is CASDRMGSSYEQYF. CDR3 DNA: TGTGCCAGCGACAGGATGGGGAGCTCCTACGAGCAGTACTTC.

This clonotype was picked up a small number of times. The V gene is TRBV20-1, the J gene TRBJ2-1, with D possibly matching TRBD2 (5 bases). The V and J ends lost 1 base and 8 bases respectively, with 15 bases between them. Germline loops: CDR1 DFQATT, CDR2 SNEGSKA (reference sequence). This CDR3 has 14 residues. The CDR3 reads CSARAPGLRDEQFF. The CDR3 region has the DNA TGCAGTGCTAGAGCCCCTGGACTTCGCGATGAGCAGTTCTTC.

The rearrangement links TRBV6-6 to TRBJ2-5; the D is unclear. Deletions cut 6 bases from V and 3 bases from J, with 8 bases between. Germline V lookup: CDR1 MNHNY, CDR2 SVGAGI (reference sequence). The CDR3 is 12 amino acids. DNA of the CDR3: TGTGCCAGCAGCCATAGTAAAGAGACCCAGTACTTC. It yields the protein CASSHSKETQYF.

This clonotype appeared many times. The chain joins TRBV5-1 to TRBJ1-1; D remains ambiguous. Trimming pared 2 bases from V and 4 bases from J, leaving 6 bases between. The germline CDR1 and CDR2 sequences are SGHRS and YFSETQ. The CDR3 runs to 12 residues. CDR3 protein: CASSFSGTEAFF. The CDR3 DNA is TGCGCCAGCAGCTTCTCTGGCACTGAAGCTTTCTTT.

The rearrangement links TRBV3-1 to TRBJ2-1; 7 bases fit TRBD1. There are 17 residues in the CDR3. Trimming at V came to 1 base and at J to 0 bases, leaving 6 bases not matched to a gene. Germline V gene sequence: CDR1 LGHDT, CDR2 YNNKEL (reference sequence). Here the CDR3 reads CASSQGTGFRSYNEQFF. The CDR3 coding sequence is TGTGCCAGCAGCCAAGGGACAGGCTTCCGCTCCTACAATGAGCAGTTCTTC.

In its sample, this clonotype was seen many times. The CDR3 coding sequence is TGCGCCAGCAGCTTGCAAGCAAGCTCCTACGAGCAGTACTTC. It codes for CASSLQASSYEQYF. This chain uses TRBV5-1 with TRBJ2-7; no firm D call. The CDR3 loop spans 14 amino acids. CDR1 and CDR2 (germline): SGHRS, YFSETQ. V lost 1 base and J 0 bases, leaving 8 bases between the germline ends.

This chain links TRBV5-5 with TRBJ2-3; D unresolved. V was cut by 0 bases and J by 6 bases, with 11 bases left in between. The CDR3 extends over 14 amino acids. Germline CDR1 and CDR2: SGHKS and YYEKEE (reference sequence). The CDR3 DNA reads as TGTGCCAGCAGCTTGGAGCCAGGTATTGATACGCAGTATTTT. It codes for CASSLEPGIDTQYF.

The genes are TRBV11-2 and TRBJ2-1; 9 bases match TRBD2. The V and J ends lost 3 bases and 8 bases, in that order; junction bases with no gene match: 8. Germline V CDR1 and CDR2: SGHAT, FQNNGV. The CDR3 loop spans 15 amino acids. The CDR3 sequence is CASSFNLAGDDEQFF. CDR3 DNA: TGTGCCAGCAGCTTCAACTTAGCGGGAGACGATGAGCAGTTCTTC.

This clonotype has ten or more counts. V and J are TRBV27 and TRBJ1-6; D unresolved. The CDR3 totals 15 residues. The V end was cut by 6 bases, the J end by 10 bases, with 19 bases between. In germline, CDR1 is MNHEY, CDR2 SMNVEV (reference sequence). CDR3 in amino acids: CASSMISHPGSPLHF. The CDR3 coding sequence is TGTGCCAGCAGCATGATCAGTCATCCAGGATCACCCCTCCACTTT.

The V call is TRBV20-1, the J call TRBJ2-5, with D tentatively TRBD1 (6 bases). The CDR3 length is 14 residues. Looked up from germline, CDR1 is DFQATT and CDR2 is SNEGSKA (reference sequence). V dropped 3 bases and J dropped 2 bases, with 13 bases sitting between them. The CDR3 sequence: CSARGALQQETQYF. The CDR3 DNA reads TGCAGTGCTAGGGGGGCCCTACAACAAGAGACCCAGTACTTC.

This clonotype has a handful of counts. The chain links TRBV5-1 to TRBJ1-4; D uncertain. Between the trimmed V and J ends, which lost 2 bases and 5 bases, there was a span of 13 bases. The CDR3 extends over 15 amino acids. Germline V gene sequence: CDR1 SGHRS, CDR2 YFSETQ. The CDR3: CASSFSALGNEKLFF. DNA of the CDR3: TGCGCCAGCAGCTTTTCGGCGTTGGGCAATGAAAAACTGTTTTTT.

At least ten counts were recorded for this clonotype. This chain connects TRBV29-1 to TRBJ2-3, with 10 bases that match TRBD1. With V trimmed by 4 bases and J by 12 bases, 7 bases remained unmatched. This CDR3 spans 12 amino acids. Germline V gives CDR1 SQVTM, CDR2 ANQGSEA. In nucleotides, the CDR3 is TGCAGCGTTGGGGTGACAGGGGGCTTTCAGTATTTT. Its translation: CSVGVTGGFQYF.

This clonotype was detected only a few times. This sequence joins TRBV7-2 and TRBJ1-1, with D perhaps matching TRBD1 (6 bases). Between the trimmed V and J ends, which lost 0 bases and 6 bases, there was a span of 14 bases. This CDR3 comprises 15 residues. Germline V lookup: CDR1 SGHTA, CDR2 FQGNSA. The CDR3 loop is CASSLAQGLISEAFF. The CDR3 DNA is TGTGCCAGCAGCTTAGCGCAGGGGTTAATCTCTGAAGCTTTCTTT.

Regarding this clonotype: The junction departs from germline at one end; a sequencing error may be responsible. The chain carries TRBV19 and TRBJ2-5; D is unclear. This CDR3 is 14 amino acids long. In germline, CDR1 is LNHDA, CDR2 SQIVND (reference sequence). The CDR3 coding sequence is TGTGTCAGTAGTCCCGGACCTAGCCAAGAGACCCAGTACTTC. It is translated as CVSSPGPSQETQYF.

The sample holds a few counts of this clonotype. The J gene is TRBJ2-7, the V gene TRBV4-3; D is perhaps TRBD1 (6 bases). CDR1 is LGHNA and CDR2 is YSLEER in the germline V gene. This CDR3 spans 16 amino acids. The germline V and J ends were trimmed by 1 base and 0 bases, with 13 bases remaining between them. The chain's CDR3 is CASSQGITGNSYEQYF. The CDR3 region has the DNA TGCGCCAGCAGCCAAGGGATTACAGGGAACTCCTACGAGCAGTACTTC.

The rearrangement uses TRBV20-1 and TRBJ2-1, with 8 positions matching TRBD1. The germline V gene has CDR1 DFQATT and CDR2 SNEGSKA (reference sequence). The CDR3 sequence is 12 residues long. J gave up 8 bases and V 5 bases, and 5 bases lay outside the gene matches. The CDR3 DNA reads TGCAGTGCTCAGGGGGCGCGCGATGAGCAGTTCTTC. This sequence encodes CSAQGARDEQFF.

This clonotype was counted a few times. V gene TRBV5-5 combines with J gene TRBJ1-5; D not resolved. This CDR3 region has 16 residues. Trimming stripped 1 base from V and 0 bases from J, with 11 bases between. Germline CDR1 SGHKS, CDR2 YYEKEE (reference sequence). In nucleotides, the CDR3 is TGTGCCAGCAGCTTGCTTGTCAGTACTAGCAATCAGCCCCAGCATTTT. It is translated as CASSLLVSTSNQPQHF.

This clonotype has ten or more counts. V gene TRBV11-2 combines with J gene TRBJ2-3; D is ambiguous. This CDR3 is 12 amino acids long. Germline V CDR1 and CDR2: SGHAT, FQNNGV. The ends were cut back, 1 base at V and 13 bases at J, with 12 bases in the middle. In nucleotides, the CDR3 is TGTGCCAGCAGCTTAGGTTCTAGACCAGAGTATTTT. Encoded protein: CASSLGSRPEYF.

This clonotype was seen at least ten times. The chain has TRBV5-5 and TRBJ2-7, with D possibly being TRBD1 (6 bases). This CDR3 comprises 14 residues. V gave up 4 bases and J gave up 4 bases, with 15 bases separating them. CDR1 and CDR2 from the germline V gene are SGHKS and YYEKEE (reference sequence). The CDR3 nucleotides read TGTGCCAGCAGCCCGCAGGGGAGTAGGTACGAGCAGTACTTC. Amino acids: CASSPQGSRYEQYF.

The rearrangement joins TRBV20-1 to TRBJ2-3; 7 bases are a match to TRBD2. Germline V gene sequence: CDR1 DFQATT, CDR2 SNEGSKA (reference sequence). V lost 5 bases, J lost 2 bases, and 10 bases stayed unmatched. The length of the CDR3 is 15 residues. CDR3 loop: CSAGSWEGPTDTQYF. In nucleotides, the CDR3 is TGCAGTGCTGGCTCATGGGAGGGACCCACAGATACGCAGTATTTT.

The genes are TRBV19 and TRBJ2-2; the D call may be TRBD1 or TRBD2 (5 bases each). The CDR3 sequence is 15 residues long. V lost 3 bases, J lost 4 bases, and 12 bases lay in between. CDR1 is LNHDA and CDR2 is SQIVND in the germline V gene (reference sequence). CDR3 loop: CASSIGDVLTGELFF. The CDR3 nucleotides are TGTGCCAGTAGTATTGGGGACGTGCTCACCGGGGAGCTGTTTTTT.

The chain couples TRBV27 to TRBJ2-1, with TRBD2 matching 9 bases. V was clipped by 7 bases and J by 4 bases; unmatched bases: 5. The CDR3 spans 14 residues. The germline V gene encodes CDR1 MNHEY and CDR2 SMNVEV (reference sequence). The CDR3 protein is CASKSSGAYNEQFF. CDR3 bases: TGTGCCAGCAAATCTAGCGGGGCTTACAATGAGCAGTTCTTC.

The chain employs TRBV19 and TRBJ2-7; 7 positions match TRBD1. V dropped 7 bases and J dropped 2; count of bases not matched to a gene: 8. The CDR3 runs 14 residues. CDR1 and CDR2 (germline): LNHDA, SQIVND (reference sequence). The CDR3 sequence: CASKGRGQTYEQYF. The CDR3 nucleotides read TGTGCCAGTAAGGGTCGGGGACAGACCTACGAGCAGTACTTC.

The chain joins TRBV2 to TRBJ1-6, with D uncertain. The CDR3 loop spans 16 amino acids. The V end lost 5 bases, the J end lost 5 bases, and 16 bases lay between the germline ends. The germline gives CDR1 SNHLY, CDR2 FYNNEI. CDR3 sequence: CASSPVAVRNNSPLHF. As DNA, the CDR3 is TGTGCCAGCAGTCCAGTCGCCGTCAGGAATAATTCACCCCTCCACTTT.

This clonotype was counted only a few times. This chain connects TRBV3-1 to TRBJ1-3; 9 nucleotides align to TRBD1. CDR1 and CDR2 (germline): LGHDT, YNNKEL (reference sequence). The CDR3 contains 16 residues. V trimming: 6 bases; J trimming: 0 bases; junction bases outside the gene matches: 6. CDR3 sequence (DNA): TGTGCCAGCAGTACAGGGGGCTTTTCCTCTGGAAACACCATATATTTT. Translated: CASSTGGFSSGNTIYF. The whole variable domain, remainder taken from reference TRBV3-1 and TRBJ1-3, is DTAVSQTPKYLVTQMGNDKSIKCEQNLGHDTMYWYKQDSKKFLKIMFSYNNKELIINETVPNRFSPKSPDKAHLNLHINSLELGDSAVYFCASSTGGFSSGNTIYFGEGSWLTVV.

The rearrangement links TRBV20-1 to TRBJ1-2; no reliable D call. CDR3 length: 13 residues. Trimming took off 3 bases at V and 0 bases at J, with 8 bases between the two ends. Germline CDR1 is DFQATT and CDR2 is SNEGSKA (reference sequence). The CDR3 loop reads CSASPGANYGYTF. CDR3 DNA sequence: TGCAGTGCTAGTCCCGGAGCTAACTATGGCTACACCTTC.